This T cell receptor beta chain emerged from a study of T cells in Graves' hyperthyroidism and ophthalmopathy. The overall study: Peripheral blood was taken when the disease was first diagnosed, before any treatment began. Study-wide results and limits: Most clonotypes expanded in the thyroid (above 0.001) were also present in blood. For ophthalmopathy, model prediction preceded onset by a median 6.5 months.

TCR beta CDR3 sequences were amplified from RNA transcripts. TCR CDR3 underwent first-round RT-PCR with the HTBI primer set. TCRdb re-called the multiplex PCR reads through MiXCR, storing one row per CDR3 protein. The sample shows more than 450,000 distinct CDR3 sequences, around 20% of them seen only once. This clonotype was counted between two and nine times. What it recognizes is unknown. The CDR3 runs to 15 residues. Trimming left V 6 bases short and J 1 base short, with 16 bases between. Germline lookup yields CDR1 MNHEY and CDR2 SVGEGT. The source is a man in his forties or fifties with Graves' ophthalmopathy. The rearrangement joins TRBV6-2 or TRBV6-3 to TRBJ2-7, with D tentatively TRBD2 (6 bases). The sample consisted of blood. CDR3 in amino acids: CASRDRDSLSYEQYF. The CDR3 DNA reads TGTGCCAGCAGGGACCGGGACTCACTATCCTACGAGCAGTACTTC.